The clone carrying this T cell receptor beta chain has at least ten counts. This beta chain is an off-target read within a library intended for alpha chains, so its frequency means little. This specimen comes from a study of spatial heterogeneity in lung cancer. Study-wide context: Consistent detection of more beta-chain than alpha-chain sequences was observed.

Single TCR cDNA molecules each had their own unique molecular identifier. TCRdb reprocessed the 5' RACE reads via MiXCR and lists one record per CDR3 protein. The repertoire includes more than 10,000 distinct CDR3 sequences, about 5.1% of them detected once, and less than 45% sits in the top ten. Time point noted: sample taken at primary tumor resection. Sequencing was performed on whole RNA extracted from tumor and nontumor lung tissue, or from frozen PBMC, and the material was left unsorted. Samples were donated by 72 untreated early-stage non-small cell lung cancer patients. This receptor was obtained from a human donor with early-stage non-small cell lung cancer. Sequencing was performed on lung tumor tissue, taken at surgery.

CDR3 nucleotide sequence: TGTGCCAGCAGCTTAGATGGGAGGGTTTCGAATGAGCAGTTCTTC. Its protein product is CASSLDGRVSNEQFF. V and J are TRBV7-8 and TRBJ2-1, with 7 bases matching TRBD2. The CDR3 has 15 residues. Per the germline V gene, CDR1 is SGHVS and CDR2 is FQNEAQ. Trimming removed 1 base from V and 7 bases from J; junction bases left unmatched: 7.